Presented here are 30 T cell receptor beta chains from one specimen sequenced in a study of CD8 T cells in Susac syndrome. Random hexamers were used to reverse transcribe the RNA input (about 0.5 to 1 ug). TCRdb itself ran the immunoSEQ multiplex PCR reads through MiXCR, one entry per CDR3 protein. The sample includes roughly 220,000 distinct CDR3 sequences, roughly 93% seen only once; the top ten take 0.15%. The sequencing input was CD4+ T cells from PBMCs. The receptors were sampled from a human donor with Susac syndrome.

The chain carries TRBV18 and TRBJ2-1; D gene uncertain. The ends were cut back, 3 bases at V and 7 bases at J, with 13 bases in the middle. Germline lookup yields CDR1 KGHSH and CDR2 LQKENI. The CDR3 spans 14 residues. CDR3 amino acids: CASSPIGRINEQFF. The CDR3 DNA reads as TGTGCCAGCTCACCGATCGGACGTATTAATGAGCAGTTCTTC. Supplemented by reference TRBV18 and TRBJ2-1, the full variable domain reads NAGVMQNPRHLVRRRGQEARLRCSPMKGHSHVYWYRQLPEEGLKFMVYLQKENIIDESGMPKERFSAEFPKEGPSILRIQQVVRGDSAAYFCASSPIGRINEQFFGPGTRLTVL.

The V and J genes are TRBV7-2 and TRBJ1-2, with D hard to call. Trimming removed 5 bases at V and 2 bases at J, with 12 bases between. This CDR3 is 14 amino acids long. Germline CDR1 and CDR2: SGHTA and FQGNSA. Written as DNA, the CDR3 is TGTGCCAGCAGCCACGGACCGATAAACTATGGCTACACCTTC. Its protein product is CASSHGPINYGYTF.

The CDR3 DNA reads as TGTGCCAGCAGCACGGGGGGGGCAGATACGCAGTATTTT. Protein: CASSTGGADTQYF. This chain uses TRBV7-2 with TRBJ2-3; 8 bases are shared with TRBD2. Losses at the gene ends were 5 bases for V and 4 bases for J; bases not matched to a gene: 2. From germline, CDR1 is SGHTA and CDR2 FQGNSA. CDR3 length equals 13 residues.

The CDR3 protein is CASSYSTTGGIVSPLHF. The CDR3 region has the DNA TGTGCCAGCAGTTACTCGACGACAGGGGGTATCGTTTCACCCCTCCACTTT. The gene calls are TRBV6-5 and TRBJ1-6; 9 bases line up with TRBD1. This CDR3 contains 17 residues. V was clipped by 0 bases and J by 9 bases; unmatched bases: 9. Germline CDR1 and CDR2: MNHEY and SVGAGI.

This clonotype occurred once. V gene TRBV6-5 combines with J gene TRBJ1-1; TRBD1 aligns across 8 bases. This CDR3 is built from 16 residues. Germline CDR1 and CDR2: MNHEY and SVGAGI. V lost 3 bases to trimming and J lost 5 bases; unmatched junction nucleotides: 11. In DNA, the CDR3 is TGTGCCAGCAGTTATTATCAGGGGGCGGGAAGTACTGAAGCTTTCTTT. Residues: CASSYYQGAGSTEAFF.

The chain links TRBV5-4 to TRBJ1-2, with a weak D call TRBD1 (6 bases). CDR1 is SGHNT and CDR2 is YYREEE in the germline V gene (reference sequence). The CDR3 totals 14 residues. V was cut by 6 bases and J by 4 bases, with 16 bases left in between. The CDR3 bases are TGTGCCAGCACCCAGACACAGGGTTCCTATGGCTACACCTTC. Amino acids: CASTQTQGSYGYTF.

The chain couples TRBV19 to TRBJ2-7, with D possibly TRBD1 on 5 matching bases. Trimming took off 3 bases at V and 5 bases at J, with 11 bases between the two ends. Germline CDR1 LNHDA, CDR2 SQIVND (reference sequence). The CDR3 has 13 residues. The DNA for the CDR3 is TGTGCCAGTAGTATTTCCAGGGTCGACGAGCAGTACTTC. Translating gives CASSISRVDEQYF. Drawing the rest from reference TRBV19 and TRBJ2-7, the complete variable domain is DGGITQSPKYLFRKEGQNVTLSCEQNLNHDAMYWYRQDPGQGLRLIYYSQIVNDFQKGDIAEGYSVSREKKESFPLTVTSAQKNPTAFYLCASSISRVDEQYFGPGTRLTVT.

The rearrangement joins TRBV5-1 to TRBJ2-3; D not certain. The CDR3 runs 14 residues. The V gene's germline CDR1 is SGHRS and CDR2 YFSETQ. Trimming removed 0 bases at V and 5 bases at J, with 10 bases between. The CDR3 protein is CASSLDSDLDTQYF. CDR3 nucleotide sequence: TGCGCCAGCAGCTTGGACTCAGACTTAGATACGCAGTATTTT.

This chain uses TRBV7-2 with TRBJ2-5; D is possibly TRBD2 (6 bases). Germline lookup yields CDR1 SGHTA and CDR2 FQGNSA. This CDR3 region has 13 residues. Deletions cut 6 bases from V and 1 base from J, with 9 bases between. The CDR3 spells CASSGTFQETQYF. As DNA, the CDR3 is TGTGCCAGCAGTGGGACTTTCCAAGAGACCCAGTACTTC.

The chain is built from TRBV5-1 and TRBJ2-3, with 7 bases matching TRBD2. V lost 4 bases and J lost 6; bases outside the gene matches: 14. The germline CDR1 and CDR2 sequences are SGHRS and YFSETQ. This CDR3 spans 16 amino acids. DNA of the CDR3: TGCGCCAGCAGCCCCGCGGGGAGCGGGGCATTGGATACGCAGTATTTT. It codes for CASSPAGSGALDTQYF. Full variable domain (missing parts from reference TRBV5-1 and TRBJ2-3): KAGVTQTPRYLIKTRGQQVTLSCSPISGHRSVSWYQQTPGQGLQFLFEYFSETQRNKGNFPGRFSGRQFSNSRSEMNVSTLELGDSALYLCASSPAGSGALDTQYFGPGTRLTVL.

The chain carries TRBV29-1 and TRBJ1-1; D uncertain. This CDR3 region has 13 residues. Per the germline V gene, CDR1 is SQVTM and CDR2 is ANQGSEA. V was cut by 5 bases and J by 1 base, with 11 bases left in between. The CDR3 DNA reads TGCAGCGTTCCCCTCGGCGGGAACACTGAAGCTTTCTTT. Translation gives CSVPLGGNTEAFF.

The chain recombines TRBV24-1 with TRBJ2-7, with D maybe TRBD2 (6 bases). Per germline, CDR1 KGHDR and CDR2 SFDVKD. Deletions cut 4 bases from V and 0 bases from J, with 12 bases between. The CDR3 covers 15 residues. This CDR3 is CATSDRRGGSYEQYF. The DNA for the CDR3 is TGTGCCACCAGTGACCGTAGGGGAGGCTCCTACGAGCAGTACTTC.

The chain links TRBV7-9 to TRBJ1-2, with 8 bases lining up with TRBD1. The CDR3 runs 16 residues. Germline V lookup: CDR1 SEHNR, CDR2 FQNEAQ (reference sequence). Trimming at V came to 5 bases and at J to 5 bases, leaving 13 bases not matched to a gene. CDR3 in amino acids: CASSPPGGQGSYGYTF. The CDR3 DNA reads as TGTGCCAGCAGCCCACCCGGAGGACAGGGTTCGTATGGCTACACCTTC.

This clonotype was seen only a few times. V and J are TRBV24-1 and TRBJ2-5; 8 bases agree with TRBD1. Germline CDR1 reads KGHDR; CDR2 reads SFDVKD. The CDR3 runs 14 residues. V trimming: 4 bases; J trimming: 5 bases; junction bases outside the gene matches: 5. The CDR3 nucleotides are TGTGCCACCAGTGAGGCGCAGGGGGCTGAGACCCAGTACTTC. Its translation: CATSEAQGAETQYF.

DNA for the CDR3: TGTGCCAGCAGGTTTGGGGGCGCGACGGCTTCACCCCTCCACTTT. Amino acids: CASRFGGATASPLHF. The V gene is TRBV28, the J gene TRBJ1-6, with TRBD1 as a possible D gene (6 bases). CDR1 and CDR2 (germline): MDHEN, SYDVKM. This CDR3 is built from 15 residues. Trimming took off 6 bases at V and 9 bases at J, with 18 bases between the two ends.

V is TRBV6-5 and J is TRBJ2-4; D ambiguous. CDR3 length: 14 amino acids. The germline gives CDR1 MNHEY, CDR2 SVGAGI. V lost 4 bases and J lost 3, with 10 bases in between. The CDR3 sequence: CASSSPGLKNIQYF. DNA of the CDR3: TGTGCCAGCAGTTCCCCCGGGCTCAAAAACATTCAGTACTTC.

V usage is TRBV29-1 and J usage is TRBJ1-1; possibly TRBD1 for D (6 bases). Per the germline V gene, CDR1 is SQVTM and CDR2 is ANQGSEA. Trimming shortened V by 4 bases and J by 3 bases, and 18 bases separated the two germline ends. The CDR3 contains 15 residues. CDR3 nucleotide sequence: TGCAGCGTTGCGGGGGGGACATTAAAAGACACTGAAGCTTTCTTT. The encoded protein is CSVAGGTLKDTEAFF.

The chain joins TRBV9 to TRBJ1-2; 8 bases match TRBD1. Germline V gene lookup returns CDR1 SGDLS and CDR2 YYNGEE. Trimming at V came to 6 bases and at J to 4 bases, leaving 8 bases not matched to a gene. CDR3 length equals 14 residues. This CDR3 is CASTETGTGYGYTF. DNA of the CDR3: TGTGCCAGCACCGAAACCGGGACAGGCTATGGCTACACCTTC.

The V and J genes are TRBV14 and TRBJ1-4; D is ambiguous. Germline CDR1 SGHDN, CDR2 FVKESK. The CDR3 is 15 residues long. Trimming left V 4 bases short and J 1 base short, with 10 bases between. This chain's CDR3 is CASSPLAGTNEKLFF. CDR3 coding DNA: TGTGCCAGCAGCCCTTTGGCTGGAACTAATGAAAAACTGTTTTTT.

The rearrangement joins TRBV20-1 to TRBJ2-7, with 7 bases that match TRBD2. This CDR3 spans 13 amino acids. Germline CDR1 is DFQATT and CDR2 is SNEGSKA (reference sequence). J lost 3 bases, V lost 5 bases, and 7 bases had no gene match. DNA for the CDR3: TGCAGTGCTTCGGCCGGGACTAACTACGAGCAGTACTTC. Amino acid sequence: CSASAGTNYEQYF.

This chain joins TRBV18 and TRBJ2-3; 9 bases fit TRBD2. The CDR3 has 16 residues. CDR1 KGHSH and CDR2 LQKENI come from the germline V gene. Trimming cost V 3 bases and J 2 bases; bases outside gene matches: 6. In DNA form, the CDR3 reads TGTGCCAGCTCACCGACGGGCGGGGGGGCCACAGATACGCAGTATTTT. Translation gives CASSPTGGGATDTQYF. The full variable domain, completed using reference TRBV18 and TRBJ2-3, is NAGVMQNPRHLVRRRGQEARLRCSPMKGHSHVYWYRQLPEEGLKFMVYLQKENIIDESGMPKERFSAEFPKEGPSILRIQQVVRGDSAAYFCASSPTGGGATDTQYFGPGTRLTVL.

The genes are TRBV11-2 and TRBJ2-1; D not certain. This CDR3 has 14 residues. V was shortened by 5 bases and J by 8 bases, with 16 bases between the two germline ends. CDR1 is SGHAT, CDR2 FQNNGV, per germline. The DNA of the CDR3 is TGTGCCAGCAGCCCCCGGTCCCAATGGGATGAGCAGTTCTTC. This codes for CASSPRSQWDEQFF.

The chain employs TRBV5-1 and TRBJ2-7, with D perhaps assigned TRBD1 or TRBD2 (5 bases each). This CDR3 comprises 14 residues. Germline V gene sequence: CDR1 SGHRS, CDR2 YFSETQ. V gave up 0 bases and J gave up 3 bases, with 10 bases separating them. CDR3 DNA: TGCGCCAGCAGCTTGGAGGCAGGGAGCTACGAGCAGTACTTC. Its protein is CASSLEAGSYEQYF.

The CDR3 loop is CASRPGHVNSPLHF. CDR3 nucleotides: TGTGCCAGCAGACCCGGACACGTGAATTCACCCCTCCACTTT. The chain joins TRBV12-3 or TRBV12-4 to TRBJ1-6; weak D call: TRBD1 (5 bases). The CDR3 sequence is 14 residues long. Trimming stripped 6 bases from V and 7 bases from J, with 13 bases between.

The J gene is TRBJ1-1, the V gene TRBV30; 9 bases align to TRBD1. This CDR3 has 17 residues. CDR1 is GTSNPN, CDR2 SVGIG, per germline (reference sequence). With V trimmed by 1 base and J by 4 bases, 13 bases remained unmatched. CDR3 sequence: CAWSDGEQGAGGTEAFF. The CDR3 coding sequence is TGTGCCTGGAGTGACGGGGAACAGGGGGCAGGAGGCACTGAAGCTTTCTTT.

This clonotype was observed a few times. This chain links TRBV5-1 with TRBJ2-1, with D possibly being TRBD1 (5 bases). CDR1 and CDR2 (germline): SGHRS, YFSETQ. The CDR3 is 15 amino acids. V lost 4 bases to trimming and J lost 9 bases, with 20 bases between them. CDR3 bases: TGCGCCAGCAGCCTACCCCGGCAGGGCCTTTTTGAGCAGTTCTTC. Translation gives CASSLPRQGLFEQFF. Full variable domain (remainder filled in from reference TRBV5-1 and TRBJ2-1): KAGVTQTPRYLIKTRGQQVTLSCSPISGHRSVSWYQQTPGQGLQFLFEYFSETQRNKGNFPGRFSGRQFSNSRSEMNVSTLELGDSALYLCASSLPRQGLFEQFFGPGTRLTVL.

This chain connects TRBV30 to TRBJ1-3; 8 bases line up with TRBD1. J lost 0 bases, V lost 3 bases, and 4 bases had no gene match. The germline CDR1 and CDR2 sequences are GTSNPN and SVGIG (reference sequence). The CDR3 covers 15 residues. The CDR3 here is CAWSGDRGSGNTIYF. The CDR3 nucleotides read TGTGCCTGGAGCGGTGACAGGGGCTCTGGAAACACCATATATTTT. The full variable domain, completed using reference TRBV30 and TRBJ1-3, is SQTIHQWPATLVQPVGSPLSLECTVEGTSNPNLYWYRQAAGRGLQLLFYSVGIGQISSEVPQNLSASRPQDRQFILSSKKLLLSDSGFYLCAWSGDRGSGNTIYFGEGSWLTVV.

This clonotype was seen just once. This chain joins TRBV9 and TRBJ2-2, with D perhaps being TRBD1 or TRBD2 (5 bases each). CDR1 and CDR2 (germline): SGDLS, YYNGEE. Trimming removed 0 bases at V and 6 bases at J, with 9 bases between. This CDR3 contains 14 residues. The CDR3 nucleotides are TGTGCCAGCAGCGTAGTGGGGGAGCCCGGGGAGCTGTTTTTT. It translates to CASSVVGEPGELFF.

The V gene is TRBV9, the J gene TRBJ1-5; D possibly corresponds to TRBD1 (5 bases). Trimming took off 0 bases at V and 7 bases at J, with 11 bases between the two ends. This CDR3 has 14 residues. CDR1 and CDR2 from the germline V gene are SGDLS and YYNGEE. The CDR3 coding sequence is TGTGCCAGCAGCGTAGCTGGGGGAGACCAGCCCCAGCATTTT. Protein sequence: CASSVAGGDQPQHF.

The rearrangement joins TRBV11-3 to TRBJ2-3; TRBD2 matches at 7 bases. The length of the CDR3 is 15 residues. The germline gives CDR1 SGHNT, CDR2 YENEEA. The trim removed 5 bases at V and 3 bases at J, leaving 8 bases unmatched. CDR3 sequence reads: CASSRRGTGTDTQYF. The CDR3 DNA reads as TGTGCCAGCAGCCGGCGGGGGACTGGAACAGATACGCAGTATTTT.